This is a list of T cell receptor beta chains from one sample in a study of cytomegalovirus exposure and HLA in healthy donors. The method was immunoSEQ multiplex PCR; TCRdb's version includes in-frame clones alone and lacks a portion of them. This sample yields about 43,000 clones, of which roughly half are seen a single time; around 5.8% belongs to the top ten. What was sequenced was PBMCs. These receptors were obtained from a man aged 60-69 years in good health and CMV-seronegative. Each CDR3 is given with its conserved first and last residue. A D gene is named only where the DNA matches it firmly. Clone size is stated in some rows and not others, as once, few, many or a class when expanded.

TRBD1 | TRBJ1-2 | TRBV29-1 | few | TGCAGCGTTGGGCGGGGACAGGGAAAGTACACCTTC | CSVGRGQGKYTF
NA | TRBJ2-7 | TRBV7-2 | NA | TGTGCCAGCAGCTTAGTTGGACAGTTACCTTCCTACGAGCAGTACTTC | CASSLVGQLPSYEQYF
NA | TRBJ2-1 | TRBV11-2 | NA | TGTGCCAGCAGCTTCCCTTCCTTCGAGCAGTTCTTC | CASSFPSFEQFF
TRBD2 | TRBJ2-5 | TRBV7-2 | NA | TGTGCCAGCAGCTTAGTCCGCGGGGGGACCGGCGAGACCCAGTACTTC | CASSLVRGGTGETQYF
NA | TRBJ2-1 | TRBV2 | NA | TGTGCCAGCAGTGTTCTTTTCCTGTTCTTC | CASSVLFLFF
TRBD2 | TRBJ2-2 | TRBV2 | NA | TGTGCCAGCAGTTCGGGGGGAGACACCGGGGAGCTGTTTTTT | CASSSGGDTGELFF
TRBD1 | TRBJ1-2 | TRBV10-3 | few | TGTGCCATCAGTGACCAGGGGGCAGACTATGGCTACACCTTC | CAISDQGADYGYTF
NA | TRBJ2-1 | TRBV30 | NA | TGTGCCTGGAGTGTAGGGGACATTTACAATGAGCAGTTCTTC | CAWSVGDIYNEQFF
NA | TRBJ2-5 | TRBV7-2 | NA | TGTGCCAGCAGCCCCCAGGTCCAAGAGACCCAGTACTTC | CASSPQVQETQYF
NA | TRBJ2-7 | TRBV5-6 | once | TGTGCCAGCAGCTACCTCTCGGGCTACGAGCAGTACTTC | CASSYLSGYEQYF
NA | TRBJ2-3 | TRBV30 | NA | TGTGCCTGGAGTGAGGGAGGCAGCGCAGATACGCAGTATTTT | CAWSEGGSADTQYF
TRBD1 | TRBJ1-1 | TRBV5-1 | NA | TGCGCCAGCAGCTCGCCGGGACAGGGCACTGAAGCTTTCTTT | CASSSPGQGTEAFF
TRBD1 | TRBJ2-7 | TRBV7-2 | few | TGTGCCAGCAGCTTGGACAGGGTTGCCTACGAGCAGTACTTC | CASSLDRVAYEQYF
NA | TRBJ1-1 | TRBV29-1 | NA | TGCAGCGTTGAAATGGGCGTCACTGAAGCTTTCTTT | CSVEMGVTEAFF
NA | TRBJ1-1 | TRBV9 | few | TGTGCCAGCAGCGGACCAATGGCGGGGACTGAAGCTTTCTTT | CASSGPMAGTEAFF
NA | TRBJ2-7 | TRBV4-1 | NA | TGCGCCAGCAGCCAAGTCGTATCCGGGACCTACGAGCAGTACTTC | CASSQVVSGTYEQYF
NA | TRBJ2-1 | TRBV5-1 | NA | TGCGCCAGCAGCCCAAATCCCCCAGGCAATGAGCAGTTCTTC | CASSPNPPGNEQFF
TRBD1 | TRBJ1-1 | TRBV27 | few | TGTGCCAGCAGCCAAAGACAGGGTAGCACTGAAGCTTTCTTT | CASSQRQGSTEAFF
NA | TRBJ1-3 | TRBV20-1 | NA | TGCAGTGCTAGGGGGCCCGACACCATATATTTT | CSARGPDTIYF
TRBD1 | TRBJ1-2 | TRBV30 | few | TGTGCCTGGACTCCGGCTGTGGGACAGGAGGTGGGGACCTTC | CAWTPAVGQEVGTF
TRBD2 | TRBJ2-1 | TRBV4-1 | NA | TGCGCCAGCAGCCAAGATCTAGCGGGGGCAACATTCTCCTCGTACAATGAGCAGTTCTTC | CASSQDLAGATFSSYNEQFF
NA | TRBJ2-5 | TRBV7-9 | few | TGTGCCAGCAGCTTAGACGTGAGCGGTGAGACCCAGTACTTC | CASSLDVSGETQYF
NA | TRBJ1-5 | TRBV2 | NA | TGTGCCAGCAACAGGGAGAGCAATCAGCCCCAGCATTTT | CASNRESNQPQHF